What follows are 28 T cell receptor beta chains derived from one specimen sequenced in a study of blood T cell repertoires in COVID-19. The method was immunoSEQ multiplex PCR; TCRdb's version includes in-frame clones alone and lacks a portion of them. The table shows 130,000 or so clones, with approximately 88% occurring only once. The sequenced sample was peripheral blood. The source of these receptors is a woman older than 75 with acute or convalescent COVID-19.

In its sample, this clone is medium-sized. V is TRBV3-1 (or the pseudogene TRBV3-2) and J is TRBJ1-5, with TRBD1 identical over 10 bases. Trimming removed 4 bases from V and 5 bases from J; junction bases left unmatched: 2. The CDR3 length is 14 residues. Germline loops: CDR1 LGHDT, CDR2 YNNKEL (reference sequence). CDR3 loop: CASSPGTGDQPQHF. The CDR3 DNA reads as TGTGCCAGCAGCCCCGGGACAGGGGATCAGCCCCAGCATTTT.

The DNA for the CDR3 is TGTGCCAGTACTAGCGGCTACGAGCAGTACTTC. This codes for CASTSGYEQYF. J is TRBJ2-7 and V is TRBV2, with TRBD2 matching 8 bases. The CDR3 has 11 amino acids. V lost 9 bases to trimming and J lost 3 bases; unmatched junction nucleotides: 1. CDR1 is SNHLY, CDR2 FYNNEI, per germline.

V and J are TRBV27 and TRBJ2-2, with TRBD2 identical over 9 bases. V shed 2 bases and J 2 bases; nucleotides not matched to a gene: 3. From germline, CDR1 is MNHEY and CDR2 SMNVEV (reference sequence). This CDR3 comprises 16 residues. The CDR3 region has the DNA TGTGCCAGCAGTTTAAAGCGGGAGGTCAACACCGGGGAGCTGTTTTTT. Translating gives CASSLKREVNTGELFF.

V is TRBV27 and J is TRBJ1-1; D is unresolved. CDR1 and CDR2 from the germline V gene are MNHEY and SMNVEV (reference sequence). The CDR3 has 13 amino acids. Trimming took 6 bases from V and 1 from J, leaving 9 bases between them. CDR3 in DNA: TGTGCCAGCAGGCTTTACAGGAACACTGAAGCTTTCTTT. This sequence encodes CASRLYRNTEAFF.

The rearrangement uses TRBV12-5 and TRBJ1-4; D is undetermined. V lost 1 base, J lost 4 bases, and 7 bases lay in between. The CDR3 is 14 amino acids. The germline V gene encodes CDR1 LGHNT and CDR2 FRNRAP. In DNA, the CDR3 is TGTGCTAGTGGTTTGGGTCCGTATAATGAAAAACTGTTTTTT. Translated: CASGLGPYNEKLFF.

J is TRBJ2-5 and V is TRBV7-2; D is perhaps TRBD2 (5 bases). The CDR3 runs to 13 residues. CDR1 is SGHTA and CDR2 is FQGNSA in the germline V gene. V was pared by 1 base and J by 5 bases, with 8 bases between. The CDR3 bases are TGTGCCAGCAGCTTAGTTAGCGATGAGACCCAGTACTTC. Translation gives CASSLVSDETQYF.

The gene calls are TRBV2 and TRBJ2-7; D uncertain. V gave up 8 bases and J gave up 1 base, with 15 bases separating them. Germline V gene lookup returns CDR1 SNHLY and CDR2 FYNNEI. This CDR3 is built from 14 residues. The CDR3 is CASERRENSYEQYF. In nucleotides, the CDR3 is TGTGCCAGCGAGCGCCGAGAGAATTCCTACGAGCAGTACTTC.

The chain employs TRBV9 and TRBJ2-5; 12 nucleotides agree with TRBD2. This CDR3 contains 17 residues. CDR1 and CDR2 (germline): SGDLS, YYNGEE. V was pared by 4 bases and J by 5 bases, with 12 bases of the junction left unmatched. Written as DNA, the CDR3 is TGTGCCAGCAGCTCCGGACTAGCGGGGATTAGGGGGGAGACCCAGTACTTC. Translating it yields CASSSGLAGIRGETQYF. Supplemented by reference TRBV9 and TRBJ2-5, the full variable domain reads DSGVTQTPKHLITATGQRVTLRCSPRSGDLSVYWYQQSLDQGLQFLIQYYNGEERAKGNILERFSAQQFPDLHSELNLSSLELGDSALYFCASSSGLAGIRGETQYFGPGTRLLVL.

CDR3 sequence reads: CASRRDRAGTDTQYF. CDR3 bases: TGTGCCAGCCGGAGAGACAGGGCCGGCACAGATACGCAGTATTTT. The genes are TRBV6-5 and TRBJ2-3; 7 bases line up with TRBD1. This CDR3 spans 15 amino acids. CDR1 is MNHEY, CDR2 SVGAGI, per germline. J gave up 1 base and V 8 bases, and 9 bases lay outside the gene matches.

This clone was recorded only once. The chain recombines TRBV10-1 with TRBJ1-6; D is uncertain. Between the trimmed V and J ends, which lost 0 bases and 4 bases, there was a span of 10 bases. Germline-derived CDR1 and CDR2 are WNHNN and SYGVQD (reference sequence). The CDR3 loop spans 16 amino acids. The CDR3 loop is CASSESEQSYNSPLHF. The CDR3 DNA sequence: TGCGCCAGCAGTGAGTCGGAACAGTCTTATAATTCACCCCTCCACTTT.

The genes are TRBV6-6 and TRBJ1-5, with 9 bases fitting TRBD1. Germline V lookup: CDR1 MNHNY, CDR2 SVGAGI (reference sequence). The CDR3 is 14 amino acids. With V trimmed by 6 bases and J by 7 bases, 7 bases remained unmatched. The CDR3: CASRPTGGDQPQHF. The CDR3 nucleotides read TGTGCCAGCAGGCCAACAGGGGGCGACCAGCCCCAGCATTTT.

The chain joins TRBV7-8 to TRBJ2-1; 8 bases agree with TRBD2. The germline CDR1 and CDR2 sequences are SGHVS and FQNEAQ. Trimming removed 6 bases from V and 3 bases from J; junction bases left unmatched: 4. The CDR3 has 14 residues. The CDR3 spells CASSWTSNYNEQFF. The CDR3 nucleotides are TGTGCCAGCAGTTGGACTAGCAACTACAATGAGCAGTTCTTC.

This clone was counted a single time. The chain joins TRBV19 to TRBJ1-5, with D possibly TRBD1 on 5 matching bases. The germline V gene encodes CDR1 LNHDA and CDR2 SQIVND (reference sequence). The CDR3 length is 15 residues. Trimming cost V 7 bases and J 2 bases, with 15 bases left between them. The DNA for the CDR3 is TGTGCCAGTACCCTGGGCGACAGCCGCAATCAGCCCCAGCATTTT. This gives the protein CASTLGDSRNQPQHF. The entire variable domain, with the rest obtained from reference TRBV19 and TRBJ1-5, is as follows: DGGITQSPKYLFRKEGQNVTLSCEQNLNHDAMYWYRQDPGQGLRLIYYSQIVNDFQKGDIAEGYSVSREKKESFPLTVTSAQKNPTAFYLCASTLGDSRNQPQHFGDGTRLSIL.

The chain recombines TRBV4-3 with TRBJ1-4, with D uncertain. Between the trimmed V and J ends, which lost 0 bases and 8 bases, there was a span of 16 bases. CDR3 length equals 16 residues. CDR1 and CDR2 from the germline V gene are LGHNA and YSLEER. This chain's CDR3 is CASSQDRPPTREKLFF. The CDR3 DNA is TGCGCCAGCAGCCAAGATCGTCCACCCACCCGGGAAAAACTGTTTTTT.

The DNA of the CDR3 is TGTGCCAGCAGCCACGACAGGGGGCGCGTCGCGGGGGCCCGCACAGATACGCAGTATTTT. It specifies CASSHDRGRVAGARTDTQYF. J is TRBJ2-3 and V is TRBV6-2 or TRBV6-3; 10 nucleotides align to TRBD1. The junction had 19 bases not matched to a gene; V was cut back by 6 bases and J by 1 base. Germline V lookup: CDR1 MNHEY, CDR2 SVGEGT. The CDR3 contains 20 residues.

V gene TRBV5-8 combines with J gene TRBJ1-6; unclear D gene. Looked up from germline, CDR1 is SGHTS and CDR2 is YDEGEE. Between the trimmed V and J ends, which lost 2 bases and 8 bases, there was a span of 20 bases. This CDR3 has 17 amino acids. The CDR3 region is CASSLMTSANTDSPLHF. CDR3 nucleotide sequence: TGTGCCAGCAGCTTAATGACGAGCGCAAATACGGATTCACCCCTCCACTTT.

The CDR3 reads CASSEKASGANVLTF. The CDR3 DNA reads as TGTGCCAGCAGTGAGAAAGCCTCTGGGGCCAACGTCCTGACTTTC. The J gene is TRBJ2-6, the V gene TRBV6-1; the D is unclear. CDR3 length: 15 residues. Germline V gene sequence: CDR1 MNHNS, CDR2 SASEGT. The V end lost 3 bases, the J end lost 0 bases, and 6 bases lay between the germline ends.

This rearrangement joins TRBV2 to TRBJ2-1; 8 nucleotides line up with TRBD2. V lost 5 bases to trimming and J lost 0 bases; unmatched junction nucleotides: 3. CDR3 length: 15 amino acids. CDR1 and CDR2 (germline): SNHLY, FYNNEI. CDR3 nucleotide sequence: TGTGCCAGCAGTCTAGCGGGCAGCTCCTACAATGAGCAGTTCTTC. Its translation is CASSLAGSSYNEQFF.

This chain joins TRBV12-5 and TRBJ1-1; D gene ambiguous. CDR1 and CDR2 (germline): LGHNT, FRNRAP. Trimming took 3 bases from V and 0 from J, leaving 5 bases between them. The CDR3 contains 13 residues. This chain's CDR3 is CASGLRLNTEAFF. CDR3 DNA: TGTGCTAGTGGTTTACGGTTGAACACTGAAGCTTTCTTT.

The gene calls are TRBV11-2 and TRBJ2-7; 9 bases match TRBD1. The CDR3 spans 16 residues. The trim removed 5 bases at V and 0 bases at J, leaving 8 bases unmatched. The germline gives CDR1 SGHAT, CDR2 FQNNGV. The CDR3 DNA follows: TGTGCCAGCAGCGTAACAGGGGGCCTGGGCTCCTACGAGCAGTACTTC. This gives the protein CASSVTGGLGSYEQYF.

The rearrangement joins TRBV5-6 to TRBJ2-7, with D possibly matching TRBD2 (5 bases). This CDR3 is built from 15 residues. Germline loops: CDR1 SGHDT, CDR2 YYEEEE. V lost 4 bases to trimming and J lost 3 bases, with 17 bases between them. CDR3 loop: CASSGSWSGFYEQYF. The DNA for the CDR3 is TGTGCCAGCAGCGGGAGCTGGTCGGGGTTCTACGAGCAGTACTTC.

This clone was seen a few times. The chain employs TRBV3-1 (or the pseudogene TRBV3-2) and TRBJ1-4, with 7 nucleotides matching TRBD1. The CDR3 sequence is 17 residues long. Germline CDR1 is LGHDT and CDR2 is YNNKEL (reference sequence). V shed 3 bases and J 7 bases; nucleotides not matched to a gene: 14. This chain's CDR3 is CASSQEQDDRVSEKLFF. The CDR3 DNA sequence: TGTGCCAGCAGCCAGGAGCAAGACGACAGGGTTTCTGAAAAACTGTTTTTT.

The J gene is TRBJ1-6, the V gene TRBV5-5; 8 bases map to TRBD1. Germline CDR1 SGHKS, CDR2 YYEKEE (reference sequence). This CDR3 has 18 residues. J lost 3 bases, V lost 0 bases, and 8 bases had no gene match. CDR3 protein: CASSLAGQGAIYNSPLHF. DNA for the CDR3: TGTGCCAGCAGCTTGGCCGGGCAGGGGGCCATCTATAATTCACCCCTCCACTTT. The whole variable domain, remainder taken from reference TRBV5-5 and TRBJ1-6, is DAGVTQSPTHLIKTRGQQVTLRCSPISGHKSVSWYQQVLGQGPQFIFQYYEKEERGRGNFPDRFSARQFPNYSSELNVNALLLGDSALYLCASSLAGQGAIYNSPLHFGNGTRLTVT.

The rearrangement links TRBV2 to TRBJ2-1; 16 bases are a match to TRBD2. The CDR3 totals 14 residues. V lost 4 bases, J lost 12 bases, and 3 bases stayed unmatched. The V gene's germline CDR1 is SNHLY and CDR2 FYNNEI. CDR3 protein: CASSGGLAGGSQFF. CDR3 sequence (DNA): TGTGCCAGCAGTGGGGGACTAGCGGGAGGGTCGCAGTTCTTC.

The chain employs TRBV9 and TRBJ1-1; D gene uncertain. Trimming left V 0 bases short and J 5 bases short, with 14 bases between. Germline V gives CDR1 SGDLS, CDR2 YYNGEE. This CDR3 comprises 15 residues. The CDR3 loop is CASSVVGGLGTEAFF. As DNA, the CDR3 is TGTGCCAGCAGCGTAGTGGGAGGACTGGGAACTGAAGCTTTCTTT.

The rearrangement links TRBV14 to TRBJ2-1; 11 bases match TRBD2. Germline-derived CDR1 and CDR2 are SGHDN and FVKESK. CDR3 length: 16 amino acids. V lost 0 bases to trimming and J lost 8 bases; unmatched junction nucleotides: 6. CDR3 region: CASSQDLLAGVYEQFF. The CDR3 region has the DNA TGTGCCAGCAGCCAAGACCTACTAGCGGGGGTCTATGAGCAGTTCTTC.

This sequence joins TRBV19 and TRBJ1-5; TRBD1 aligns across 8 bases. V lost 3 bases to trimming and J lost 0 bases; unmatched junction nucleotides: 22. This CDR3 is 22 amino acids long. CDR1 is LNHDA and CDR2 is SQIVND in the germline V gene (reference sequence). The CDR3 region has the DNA TGTGCCAGTAGTATTCTAGGAGGACAGGGCTTTCAACGGGGATATAGCAATCAGCCCCAGCATTTT. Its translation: CASSILGGQGFQRGYSNQPQHF.

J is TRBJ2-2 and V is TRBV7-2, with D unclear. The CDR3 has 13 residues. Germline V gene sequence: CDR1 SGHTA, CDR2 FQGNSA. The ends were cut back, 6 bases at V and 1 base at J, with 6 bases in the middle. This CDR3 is CASRTENTGELFF. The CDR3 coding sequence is TGTGCCAGCAGAACAGAGAACACCGGGGAGCTGTTTTTT.